This T cell receptor (beta chain) was recorded in a study of cytomegalovirus exposure and HLA in healthy donors. Study-wide findings and caveats: No immune exposure information besides CMV serostatus was available. Analysis was performed later, and it showed HLA-associated TCR beta chains to be more clonally expanded than equally common others.

Sampled while nominally healthy, donors likely had unrecorded immune exposures. Concerning this clone: Its specificity is not known.

Both 60 Vbeta primers and 13 Jbeta primers went into the PCR. Measured with immunoSEQ multiplex PCR; TCRdb has only the in-frame clones, and not every one. The table records 150,000 to 200,000 clones, almost 80% of them present only once. Germline CDR1 reads GTSNPN; CDR2 reads SVGIG (reference sequence). The CDR3 contains 15 residues. V dropped 2 bases and J dropped 2 bases, with 12 bases sitting between them. The receptor's source is a man over 45 in good health and CMV-seropositive. Sequenced input: PBMCs. The rearrangement uses TRBV30 and TRBJ2-2, with D maybe TRBD1 (6 bases). CDR3 residues: CAWSNLGQNTGELFF. CDR3 DNA: TGTGCCTGGAGTAATTTGGGACAAAACACCGGGGAGCTGTTTTTT.